Listed below are T cell receptor beta chains from one sample, sequenced in a study of human T cells and chemical hapten exposure. One entry per CDR3 protein, called by TCRdb with MiXCR from the RACE reads. The top ten clones hold around 2.5% of a sample with 110,000 or so distinct CDR3 sequences, roughly a third of them seen once. The sample was whole blood, taken in connection with sensitization to the hapten diphenylcyclopropenone (DPC). The receptors shown here come from a middle-aged man with alopecia areata. Some clones in this sample may be carry-over from other donors' samples. The CDR3 runs from the conserved cysteine through the conserved F or W. The D gene is left open where the match is weak. The size of a clone is reported for some rows only, either as once, few or many, or as a class for expanded clones.

TGCAGCATTTCAGGGGGACCAAACTATGGCTACACCTTC,CSISGGPNYGYTF,TRBJ1-2,TRBV29-1,TRBD1,NA
TGTGCCAGCAGTACGCAGGGGGCCCGGGAAAAACTGTTTTTT,CASSTQGAREKLFF,TRBJ1-4,TRBV12-3/TRBV12-4,TRBD1,few
TGCAGCGCCTCCATGACTGGCCTTATGAAAGCTTTCTTT,CSASMTGLMKAFF,TRBJ1-1,TRBV29-1,NA,few
TGTGCCAGCAGCAGCCGGGACAGGGGTTTGGAAAAACTGTTTTTT,CASSSRDRGLEKLFF,TRBJ1-4,TRBV12-3/TRBV12-4,TRBD1,NA
TGTGCCAGCTCACCACCGGGACAGGTTCTCTATGGCTACACCTTC,CASSPPGQVLYGYTF,TRBJ1-2,TRBV18,TRBD1,NA
TGCAGCGTAGGGACAGGGAAGAAGAACACTGAAGCTTTCTTT,CSVGTGKKNTEAFF,TRBJ1-1,TRBV29-1,TRBD1,NA
TGTGCCAGCAGGCTGAAGCTGTCCACAGACTCTAGCACAGATACGCAGTATTTT,CASRLKLSTDSSTDTQYF,TRBJ2-3,TRBV6-1,NA,many
TGTGCCAGCAGGGAGGGTTGGGCTAATGAAAAACTGTTTTTT,CASREGWANEKLFF,TRBJ1-4,TRBV6-5,NA,NA
TGTGCCACCAGTGATTTGAGCGGGAGGGGTCCAGATGAGCAGTTCTTC,CATSDLSGRGPDEQFF,TRBJ2-1,TRBV24-1,TRBD2,NA
TGCAGTGCTAGAGACTACCGCTCTAGCACAGATACGCAGTATTTT,CSARDYRSSTDTQYF,TRBJ2-3,TRBV20-1,NA,few
TGTGCCAGCAGTTACTCGAGTAAGGACAGAGCGTACGACACAGATACGCAGTATTTT,CASSYSSKDRAYDTDTQYF,TRBJ2-3,TRBV6-2/TRBV6-3,NA,NA
TGTGCCAGCAACCAAAACACAGGGGCGCGCGAGCAGTACTTC,CASNQNTGAREQYF,TRBJ2-7,TRBV7-2,TRBD1,NA
TGTGCCAGCAGTCAAGACGTAACCTACGAGCAGTACTTC,CASSQDVTYEQYF,TRBJ2-7,TRBV6-5,NA,NA
TGTGCCAGCAGCTTAAGGGGCGAGCGGGAGGTCGTCTCTGGGGCCAACGTCCTGACTTTC,CASSLRGEREVVSGANVLTF,TRBJ2-6,TRBV7-8,TRBD2,once
TGTGCCAGCAGAGAAGGGCTAGCGCCCCAGCATTTT,CASREGLAPQHF,TRBJ1-5,TRBV6-1,NA,NA
TGTGCCAGCAGCCAAGAGGGACAGGGGGTCAGACTTGGAAACACCATATATTTT,CASSQEGQGVRLGNTIYF,TRBJ1-3,TRBV4-2,TRBD1,NA
TGCGCCAGCAGCTGGGGTGAAACTGGAAACACCATATATTTT,CASSWGETGNTIYF,TRBJ1-3,TRBV5-1,NA,once
TGCAGTGCTAGAGGCGTAGCGACTATCACAGATACGCAGTATTTT,CSARGVATITDTQYF,TRBJ2-3,TRBV20-1,NA,few
TGTGCCAGCAGCTTAACCCGCTGGGCAGAGGGGACTGAAGCTTTCTTT,CASSLTRWAEGTEAFF,TRBJ1-1,TRBV7-3,NA,NA
TGTGCCACCAGCCCGGACAGGAATAGCAATCAGCCCCAGCATTTT,CATSPDRNSNQPQHF,TRBJ1-5,TRBV15,TRBD1,once
TGTGCCAGCAGTTCTTTTAGCGGATCGAGCACAGATACGCAGTATTTT,CASSSFSGSSTDTQYF,TRBJ2-3,TRBV12-3/TRBV12-4,NA,NA
TGTGCCAGCAGCGCCGGGACTAGCGCACACAATGAGCAGTTCTTC,CASSAGTSAHNEQFF,TRBJ2-1,TRBV6-4,TRBD2,NA
TGTGCCAGCACCCAGGACAGACTACAATACTCTGGGGCCAACGTCCTGACTTTC,CASTQDRLQYSGANVLTF,TRBJ2-6,TRBV7-2,NA,few
TGTGCCAGCAGCCCCCGGGCAGCTAGCGAAGAGACCCAGTACTTC,CASSPRAASEETQYF,TRBJ2-5,TRBV9,NA,NA
TGTGCCAGCAGCTTAAGAAGTGGAGGGACAGATACGCAGTATTTT,CASSLRSGGTDTQYF,TRBJ2-3,TRBV7-2,NA,few
TGCAGTGGGCAGGGTGGTGGCACAGATACGCAGTATTTT,CSGQGGGTDTQYF,TRBJ2-3,TRBV20-1,NA,NA
TGTGCCAGCAGGTCCGGGACAGGGGGCTTTGGGGCCGGGGAGCTGTTTTTT,CASRSGTGGFGAGELFF,TRBJ2-2,TRBV2,TRBD1,NA
TGTGCCAGCAGTGACAACGGGGCGGCTAGCACAGATACGCAGTATTTT,CASSDNGAASTDTQYF,TRBJ2-3,TRBV6-4,NA,NA
TGTGCCAGCAGTTTAAGGGGGGTAGAAGCTTTCTTT,CASSLRGVEAFF,TRBJ1-1,TRBV12-3/TRBV12-4,NA,NA
TGTGCCAGCAGTTACGCCCAGCAATATGAGCAGTTCTTC,CASSYAQQYEQFF,TRBJ2-1,TRBV6-5,NA,few
TGCAGCGCCGTGGCGGGGTCCGGGGAGCTGTTTTTT,CSAVAGSGELFF,TRBJ2-2,TRBV29-1,NA,few
TGCAGTGCTAGGTCAGACAGGGGGTTTGAAAAACTGTTTTTT,CSARSDRGFEKLFF,TRBJ1-4,TRBV20-1,TRBD1,few
TGTGCCAGCGAGGGGCCCCGGGCCGGGAACTCTGGGGCCAACGTCCTGACTTTC,CASEGPRAGNSGANVLTF,TRBJ2-6,TRBV28,NA,NA
TGTGCCAGCAGTTTATGGGGGGCATTGAACACTGAAGCTTTCTTT,CASSLWGALNTEAFF,TRBJ1-1,TRBV28,NA,few
TGCGCCAGCAGCGTGGACTCTAATAGCAATCAGCCCCAGCATTTT,CASSVDSNSNQPQHF,TRBJ1-5,TRBV5-1,NA,few
TGCGCCACGATAGCGTTCTCAACAGGGAAAGTAACAGATACGCAGTATTTT,CATIAFSTGKVTDTQYF,TRBJ2-3,TRBV10-2,NA,once
TGCAGTGCTAGAGGGGACAAGCAAGAGACCCAGTACTTC,CSARGDKQETQYF,TRBJ2-5,TRBV20-1,NA,NA
TGTGCCAGCAGCTTATCTCCACCCGGGGAGCTGTTTTTT,CASSLSPPGELFF,TRBJ2-2,TRBV7-3,NA,NA
TGTGCCAGCAGCTTGGCCGGTGGCGTACAAGAGACCCAGTACTTC,CASSLAGGVQETQYF,TRBJ2-5,TRBV5-6,NA,NA
TGTGCCAGCAGAGCGGGACTAGGAATGGATGAGCAGTTCTTC,CASRAGLGMDEQFF,TRBJ2-1,TRBV6-2/TRBV6-3,TRBD2,NA
TGTGCCAGCAGTTTATCGGCACAGCTGGCGACCCAGTACTTC,CASSLSAQLATQYF,TRBJ2-5,TRBV27,NA,NA
TGTGCCAGCAGCCCCTACGGCGATACGCAGTATTTT,CASSPYGDTQYF,TRBJ2-3,TRBV7-2,NA,NA
TGCAGTGCTAGAGGCGTGACAGGGGAGTATTCACCCCTCCACTTT,CSARGVTGEYSPLHF,TRBJ1-6,TRBV20-1,TRBD1,NA
TGTGCCAGCAGTTTTAGGCTCCAGGAAAGGGCCTACGAGCAGTACTTC,CASSFRLQERAYEQYF,TRBJ2-7,TRBV12-3/TRBV12-4,NA,NA
TGTGCCAGCAGCCATCACCGGGACTCCTCAAATACGCAGTATTTT,CASSHHRDSSNTQYF,TRBJ2-3,TRBV3-1,NA,few
TGTGCCTGGAGAACACAGGGAGAGACCCAGTACTTC,CAWRTQGETQYF,TRBJ2-5,TRBV30,NA,few
TGTGCCAGCAGCTTCGACAGCAATGAGCAGTTCTTC,CASSFDSNEQFF,TRBJ2-1,TRBV7-3,NA,NA